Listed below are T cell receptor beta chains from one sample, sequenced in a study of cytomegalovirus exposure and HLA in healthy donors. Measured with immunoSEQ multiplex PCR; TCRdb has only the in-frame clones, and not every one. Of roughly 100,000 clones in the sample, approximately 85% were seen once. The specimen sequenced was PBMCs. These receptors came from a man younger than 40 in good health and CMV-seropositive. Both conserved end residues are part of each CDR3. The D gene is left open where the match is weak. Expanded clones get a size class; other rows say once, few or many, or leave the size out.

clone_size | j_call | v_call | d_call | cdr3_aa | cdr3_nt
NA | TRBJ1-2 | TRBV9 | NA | CASSGGSSSYGYTF | TGTGCCAGCAGCGGCGGTTCATCCTCTTATGGCTACACCTTC
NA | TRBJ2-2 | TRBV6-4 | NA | CASSDRGLNTGELFF | TGTGCCAGCAGTGACAGGGGCTTGAACACCGGGGAGCTGTTTTTT
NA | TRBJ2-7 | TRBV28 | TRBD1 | CASSPSGQGGWNEQYF | TGTGCCAGCAGTCCCTCGGGACAGGGAGGTTGGAACGAGCAGTACTTC
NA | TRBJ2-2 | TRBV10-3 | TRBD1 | CAISESTGANTGELFF | TGTGCCATCAGTGAGTCGACAGGGGCGAACACCGGGGAGCTGTTTTTT
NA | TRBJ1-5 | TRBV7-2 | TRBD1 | CASSSGQGPWDQPQHF | TGTGCCAGCAGCTCGGGACAGGGTCCATGGGATCAGCCCCAGCATTTT
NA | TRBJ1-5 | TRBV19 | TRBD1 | CASSIEGQGNQPQHF | TGTGCCAGTAGTATAGAGGGACAGGGAAATCAGCCCCAGCATTTT
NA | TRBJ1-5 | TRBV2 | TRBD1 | CASRSTGTGLQPQHF | TGTGCCAGCAGGTCCACCGGGACAGGATTGCAGCCCCAGCATTTT
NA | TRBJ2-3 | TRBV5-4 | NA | CASSLGGREDTQYF | TGTGCCAGCAGCTTGGGGGGCCGTGAGGATACGCAGTATTTT
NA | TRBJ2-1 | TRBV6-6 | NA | CASSPRLRGNEQFF | TGTGCCAGCAGTCCACGACTGAGGGGGAATGAGCAGTTCTTC
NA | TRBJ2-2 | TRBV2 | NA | CASMRDANTGELFF | TGTGCCAGCATGAGGGATGCGAACACCGGGGAGCTGTTTTTT
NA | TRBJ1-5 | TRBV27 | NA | CASSLAAPGHLSNQPQHF | TGTGCCAGCAGTTTAGCCGCCCCGGGACATCTTAGCAATCAGCCCCAGCATTTT
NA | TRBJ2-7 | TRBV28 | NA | CASSPETYEQYF | TGTGCCAGCAGTCCGGAGACCTACGAGCAGTACTTC
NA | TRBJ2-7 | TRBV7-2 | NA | CASTWAEDGEQYF | TGTGCCAGCACTTGGGCAGAAGACGGCGAGCAGTACTTC
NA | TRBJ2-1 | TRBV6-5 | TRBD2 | CASSQGLAGGNEQFF | TGTGCCAGCAGTCAGGGACTAGCGGGAGGGAATGAGCAGTTCTTC
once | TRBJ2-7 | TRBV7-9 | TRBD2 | CSSSPIMLSFLAGTYEQYF | TGTTCCAGCAGCCCGATTATGCTGTCTTTTCTAGCGGGGACCTACGAGCAGTACTTC
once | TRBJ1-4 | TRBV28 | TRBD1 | CASSSPGQGKEKLFF | TGTGCCAGCAGTTCTCCGGGACAGGGGAAAGAAAAACTGTTTTTT
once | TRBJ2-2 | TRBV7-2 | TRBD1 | CASSLVGQGGNTGELFF | TGTGCCAGCAGCTTAGTAGGACAGGGGGGGAACACCGGGGAGCTGTTTTTT
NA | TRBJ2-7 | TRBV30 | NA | CAWNRRGLRTYEQYF | TGTGCCTGGAATCGACGAGGACTTCGAACCTACGAGCAGTACTTC
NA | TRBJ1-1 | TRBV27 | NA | CASSLVRGNTEAFF | TGTGCCAGCAGTTTGGTCAGGGGAAACACTGAAGCTTTCTTT